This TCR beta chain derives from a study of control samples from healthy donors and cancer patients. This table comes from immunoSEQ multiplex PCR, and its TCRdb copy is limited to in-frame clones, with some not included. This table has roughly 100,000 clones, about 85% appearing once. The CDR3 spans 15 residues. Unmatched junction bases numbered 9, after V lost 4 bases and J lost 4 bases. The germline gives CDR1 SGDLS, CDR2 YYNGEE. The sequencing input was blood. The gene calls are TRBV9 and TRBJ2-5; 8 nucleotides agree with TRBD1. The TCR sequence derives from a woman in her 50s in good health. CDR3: CASSIGQGGGETQYF. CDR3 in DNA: TGTGCCAGCAGCATCGGACAGGGAGGAGGAGAGACCCAGTACTTC.